This entry lists 28 T cell receptor beta chains sequenced from one sample in a study of OX40 agonist ivuxolimab in advanced cancers. Assay used: immunoSEQ multiplex PCR; TCRdb lists only in-frame clones, some missing. In the table there are tens of thousands of clones, around 90% of which are singletons. Sample: CD4+ or CD8+ T cells sorted from blood, taken in a trial of the OX40 agonist ivuxolimab. The source of these receptors is an adult with an advanced solid tumor such as melanoma, head and neck, liver or kidney cancer.

The rearrangement links TRBV28 to TRBJ2-7; 11 bases map to TRBD2. Germline assignment: CDR1 MDHEN and CDR2 SYDVKM. Trimming removed 11 bases from V and 1 base from J; junction bases left unmatched: 7. The CDR3 has 14 amino acids. The chain's CDR3 is CAAITSGGSYEQYF. In nucleotides, the CDR3 is TGTGCCGCCATAACTAGCGGGGGTTCCTACGAGCAGTACTTC.

The chain recombines TRBV9 with TRBJ1-6; no clear D. Looked up from germline, CDR1 is SGDLS and CDR2 is YYNGEE. The length of the CDR3 is 14 residues. Trimming shortened V by 0 bases and J by 10 bases, and 11 bases separated the two germline ends. In nucleotides, the CDR3 is TGTGCCAGCAGCGTAGGGAGGCGGGGATCACCCCTCCACTTT. It is translated as CASSVGRRGSPLHF.

The V and J genes are TRBV7-8 and TRBJ2-3, with 7 bases aligning to TRBD2. CDR1 and CDR2 from the germline V gene are SGHVS and FQNEAQ. The trim removed 3 bases at V and 5 bases at J, leaving 5 bases unmatched. The CDR3 consists of 14 residues. CDR3 residues: CASSLEGEGDTQYF. DNA for the CDR3: TGTGCCAGCAGCTTGGAAGGGGAGGGAGATACGCAGTATTTT.

V usage is TRBV27 and J usage is TRBJ1-6, with 7 bases fitting TRBD1. Unmatched junction bases numbered 9, after V lost 7 bases and J lost 6 bases. The CDR3 is made up of 15 amino acids. Germline V CDR1 and CDR2: MNHEY, SMNVEV (reference sequence). For the CDR3, the DNA is TGTGCCAGCACCAAACAGGGGAGCAGTAATTCACCCCTCCACTTT. Translation: CASTKQGSSNSPLHF.

The rearrangement uses TRBV29-1 and TRBJ1-1, with 10 bases fitting TRBD1. The V gene end was trimmed by 7 bases and the J gene end by 3 bases; junction bases not matched to a gene: 5. CDR3 length: 13 amino acids. Per the germline V gene, CDR1 is SQVTM and CDR2 is ANQGSEA. The DNA for the CDR3 is TGCAGCGGGGGGGACAGGGGATACACTGAAGCTTTCTTT. This gives the protein CSGGDRGYTEAFF.

The V gene is TRBV6-5, the J gene TRBJ1-5, with D uncertain. Trimming removed 0 bases from V and 6 bases from J, with 3 bases in between. The V gene's germline CDR1 is MNHEY and CDR2 SVGAGI. CDR3 size: 12 residues. CDR3 coding DNA: TGTGCCAGCAGTTACTCGACTCAGCCCCAGCATTTT. This translates into CASSYSTQPQHF.

The J gene is TRBJ2-6, the V gene TRBV30; 11 bases are shared with TRBD1. The trim removed 5 bases at V and 2 bases at J, leaving 2 bases unmatched. The germline V gene encodes CDR1 GTSNPN and CDR2 SVGIG (reference sequence). CDR3 size: 15 residues. CDR3 sequence (DNA): TGTGCCTGGGGACAGGGGGCAGCTGGGGCCAACGTCCTGACTTTC. It yields the protein CAWGQGAAGANVLTF.

The J gene is TRBJ1-3, the V gene TRBV5-1; D not resolved. Germline CDR1 and CDR2: SGHRS and YFSETQ. V was pared by 3 bases and J by 3 bases, with 7 bases between. This CDR3 spans 13 amino acids. The CDR3 loop reads CASSYSDGNTIYF. DNA of the CDR3: TGCGCCAGCAGCTACTCCGATGGAAACACCATATATTTT.

The chain carries TRBV10-1 and TRBJ2-4, with 9 positions matching TRBD1. CDR1 and CDR2 (germline): WNHNN, SYGVQD (reference sequence). This CDR3 has 20 amino acids. The V gene end was trimmed by 2 bases and the J gene end by 0 bases; junction bases not matched to a gene: 14. The CDR3 coding sequence is TGCGCCAGCAGTGAGCCAAACAGGGGGCTTCCGATTCTAGCCAAAAACATTCAGTACTTC. This codes for CASSEPNRGLPILAKNIQYF.

V gene TRBV5-1 combines with J gene TRBJ2-7; D is uncertain. The CDR3 is made up of 13 amino acids. Germline assignment: CDR1 SGHRS and CDR2 YFSETQ. V was trimmed by 6 bases and J by 0 bases, leaving 10 bases between them. This CDR3 is CASNPGLSYEQYF. The CDR3 DNA reads as TGCGCCAGCAACCCCGGCCTCTCCTACGAGCAGTACTTC.

The rearrangement links TRBV10-3 to TRBJ2-2; unclear D gene. The CDR3 runs 15 residues. V was clipped by 8 bases and J by 1 base, with 14 bases between them. Germline V gene lookup returns CDR1 ENHRY and CDR2 SYGVKD. CDR3 sequence reads: CAIGLSGLNTGELFF. Here the CDR3 DNA reads TGTGCCATCGGCCTTTCCGGGTTGAACACCGGGGAGCTGTTTTTT.

The chain couples TRBV10-3 to TRBJ2-7, with TRBD2 identical over 12 bases. In germline, CDR1 is ENHRY, CDR2 SYGVKD. V lost 1 base and J lost 3; bases outside the gene matches: 7. The CDR3 totals 17 residues. For the CDR3, the DNA is TGTGCCATCAGTGAGTTGGCGACTAGCGGGAGATACTACGAGCAGTACTTC. Its protein product is CAISELATSGRYYEQYF.

The table lists this clone with a count of one. This sequence joins TRBV5-1 and TRBJ1-1; TRBD1 matches at 9 bases. Germline trimming cut 4 bases from V and 10 bases from J; bases unmatched to any gene: 5. The CDR3 spans 12 residues. Germline V gene data show CDR1 as SGHRS and CDR2 as YFSETQ. This CDR3 reads CASSRTGEGAFF. The CDR3 DNA reads TGCGCCAGCAGCCGGACAGGGGAGGGAGCTTTCTTT.

The chain is built from TRBV5-1 and TRBJ2-2, with 8 bases aligning to TRBD1. Germline-derived CDR1 and CDR2 are SGHRS and YFSETQ. With 3 bases clipped from V and 6 bases from J, the junction kept 1 base outside the gene matches. This CDR3 comprises 13 residues. Written as DNA, the CDR3 is TGCGCCAGCAGCTGGACAGGGCCCGGGGAGCTGTTTTTT. Translated, it gives CASSWTGPGELFF.

The chain employs TRBV7-9 and TRBJ1-1, with D hard to call. Germline CDR1 SEHNR, CDR2 FQNEAQ (reference sequence). The V and J ends lost 5 bases and 2 bases respectively, with 12 bases between them. There are 14 residues in the CDR3. CDR3 nucleotides: TGTGCCAGCAGCGCCCGTCTCAGTAACACTGAAGCTTTCTTT. Translation: CASSARLSNTEAFF.

The chain joins TRBV2 to TRBJ1-5; D is perhaps TRBD1 (5 bases). Per germline, CDR1 SNHLY and CDR2 FYNNEI. V gave up 2 bases and J gave up 0 bases, with 11 bases separating them. This CDR3 has 16 residues. CDR3 sequence: CASSEIVGVSNQPQHF. The DNA of the CDR3 is TGTGCCAGCAGTGAAATTGTGGGGGTTAGCAATCAGCCCCAGCATTTT.

This chain uses TRBV18 with TRBJ2-2, with TRBD1 identical over 7 bases. The CDR3 has 16 residues. Per germline, CDR1 KGHSH and CDR2 LQKENI. V trimming: 3 bases; J trimming: 2 bases; junction bases outside the gene matches: 6. The CDR3 protein is CASSPLGTVNTGELFF. CDR3 DNA: TGTGCCAGCTCACCCCTGGGGACAGTTAACACCGGGGAGCTGTTTTTT.

The rearrangement uses TRBV2 and TRBJ2-2; D not resolved. V lost 6 bases to trimming and J lost 2 bases, with 13 bases between them. The CDR3 is made up of 15 amino acids. CDR1 and CDR2 (germline): SNHLY, FYNNEI. The CDR3 sequence is CASSEARFNTGELFF. Written as DNA, the CDR3 is TGTGCCAGCAGCGAGGCCCGGTTTAACACCGGGGAGCTGTTTTTT.

The V call is TRBV15, the J call TRBJ1-1, with 9 bases aligning to TRBD1. The V segment lost 0 bases and the J segment 1 base; nucleotides outside the gene matches: 6. There are 17 residues in the CDR3. In germline, CDR1 is LNHNV, CDR2 YYDKDF (reference sequence). The CDR3 loop is CATSRDGTGGRNTEAFF. The DNA of the CDR3 is TGTGCCACCAGCAGAGATGGAACAGGGGGCAGGAACACTGAAGCTTTCTTT.

This clone was recorded once. The rearrangement links TRBV10-2 to TRBJ1-2, with D hard to call. In germline, CDR1 is WSHSY, CDR2 SAAADI. This CDR3 has 14 amino acids. V gave up 1 base and J gave up 4 bases, with 10 bases separating them. CDR3 region: CASSEFRATYGYTF. CDR3 coding DNA: TGCGCCAGCAGTGAGTTTAGGGCCACCTATGGCTACACCTTC.

V usage is TRBV11-2 and J usage is TRBJ1-5; D gene uncertain. The CDR3 totals 15 residues. V was cut by 0 bases and J by 4 bases, with 10 bases left in between. The germline CDR1 and CDR2 sequences are SGHAT and FQNNGV. The CDR3 reads CASSLDRSENQPQHF. In DNA, the CDR3 is TGTGCCAGCAGCTTAGATCGCAGTGAAAATCAGCCCCAGCATTTT.

The chain carries TRBV10-3 and TRBJ2-7, with D perhaps given as TRBD1 or TRBD2 (5 bases each). Trimming pared 6 bases from V and 2 bases from J, leaving 11 bases between. From germline, CDR1 is ENHRY and CDR2 SYGVKD. The CDR3 covers 13 residues. CDR3 region: CAIRAGATYEQYF. The CDR3 region has the DNA TGTGCCATCAGGGCCGGGGCCACCTACGAGCAGTACTTC.

This chain uses TRBV23-1 with TRBJ1-3, with D perhaps TRBD1 (5 bases). TRBV23-1 is reported as an ORF; its role is uncertain. CDR3 size: 16 residues. Trimming stripped 1 base from V and 6 bases from J, with 16 bases between. The CDR3 loop is CASSQFWDDCENTIYF. The CDR3 DNA sequence: TGCGCCAGCAGTCAATTTTGGGACGATTGCGAAAACACCATATATTTT.

A single count supports this clone. V is TRBV6-5 and J is TRBJ1-1; D unresolved. The ends were cut back, 6 bases at V and 2 bases at J, with 10 bases in the middle. There are 13 residues in the CDR3. Germline CDR1 MNHEY, CDR2 SVGAGI. CDR3 sequence: CASRKRDNTEAFF. For the CDR3, the DNA is TGTGCCAGCAGAAAGAGGGATAACACTGAAGCTTTCTTT.

V is TRBV5-8 and J is TRBJ1-2; D ambiguous. With 0 bases removed from V and 0 bases from J, the gap between germline ends came to 9 bases. Germline CDR1 is SGHTS and CDR2 is YDEGEE. The length of the CDR3 is 15 residues. The CDR3 reads CASSLVGSPNYGYTF. The CDR3 DNA reads TGTGCCAGCAGCTTGGTTGGGAGTCCTAACTATGGCTACACCTTC.

This chain uses TRBV6-6 with TRBJ1-2; 7 bases fit TRBD1. The CDR3 runs 14 residues. Germline values: CDR1 MNHNY, CDR2 SVGAGI (reference sequence). V was clipped by 6 bases and J by 2 bases; unmatched bases: 6. The CDR3 reads CASSQQGLNYGYTF. DNA for the CDR3: TGTGCCAGCAGCCAACAGGGGCTAAACTATGGCTACACCTTC.

CDR3: CASSFGLANTGELFF. CDR3 DNA sequence: TGTGCCAGCAGCTTTGGACTAGCCAACACCGGGGAGCTGTTTTTT. The chain uses TRBV7-2 and TRBJ2-2, with 8 bases matching TRBD2. The junction had 2 bases not matched to a gene; V was cut back by 3 bases and J by 2 bases. The CDR3 extends over 15 amino acids. Germline values: CDR1 SGHTA, CDR2 FQGNSA.

The chain couples TRBV5-1 to TRBJ2-1; 13 bases are shared with TRBD2. CDR1 is SGHRS, CDR2 YFSETQ, per germline. The CDR3 sequence is 17 residues long. J gave up 4 bases and V 0 bases, and 4 bases lay outside the gene matches. CDR3 sequence (DNA): TGCGCCAGCAGCTTGGCCGCGGGACTAGCGGGGTACAATGAGCAGTTCTTC. The encoded protein is CASSLAAGLAGYNEQFF.